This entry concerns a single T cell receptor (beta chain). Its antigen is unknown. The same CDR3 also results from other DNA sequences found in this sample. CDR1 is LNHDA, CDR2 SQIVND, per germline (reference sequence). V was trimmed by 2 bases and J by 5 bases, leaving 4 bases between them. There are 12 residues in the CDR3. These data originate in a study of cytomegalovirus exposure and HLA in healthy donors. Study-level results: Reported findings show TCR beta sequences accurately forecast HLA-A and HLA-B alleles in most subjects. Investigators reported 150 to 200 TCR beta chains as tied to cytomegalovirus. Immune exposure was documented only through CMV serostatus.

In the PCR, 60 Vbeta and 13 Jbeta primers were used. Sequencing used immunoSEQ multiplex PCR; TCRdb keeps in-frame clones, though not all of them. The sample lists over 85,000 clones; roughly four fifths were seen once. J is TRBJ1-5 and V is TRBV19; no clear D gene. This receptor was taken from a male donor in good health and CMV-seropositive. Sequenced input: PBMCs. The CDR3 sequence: CASSIRDQPQHF. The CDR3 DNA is TGTGCCAGTAGTATAAGAGATCAGCCCCAGCATTTT.